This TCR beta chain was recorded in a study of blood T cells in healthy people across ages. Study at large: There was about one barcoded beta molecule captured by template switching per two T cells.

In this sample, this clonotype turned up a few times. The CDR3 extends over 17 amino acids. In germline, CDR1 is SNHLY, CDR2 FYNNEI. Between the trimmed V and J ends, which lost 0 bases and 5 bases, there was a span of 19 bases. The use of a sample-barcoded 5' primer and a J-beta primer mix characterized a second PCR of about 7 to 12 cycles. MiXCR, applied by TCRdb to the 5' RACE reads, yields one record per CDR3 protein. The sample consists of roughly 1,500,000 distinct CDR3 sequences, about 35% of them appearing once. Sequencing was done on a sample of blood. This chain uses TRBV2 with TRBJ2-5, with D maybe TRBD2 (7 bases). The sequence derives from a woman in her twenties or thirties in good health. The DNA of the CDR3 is TGTGCCAGCAGTGAAGCTCGGACGGGGGGCAAGCGGGAGACCCAGTACTTC. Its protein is CASSEARTGGKRETQYF.